This T cell receptor (beta chain) appears in the sequencing data of a study of PD-L1 blockade in urothelial cancer. The assay was immunoSEQ multiplex PCR, and TCRdb's table has in-frame clones only and misses some. The sample has over 45,000 clones, about 82% seen once. Trimming cost V 6 bases and J 4 bases; bases outside gene matches: 5. Looked up from germline, CDR1 is SGDLS and CDR2 is YYNGEE. The CDR3 runs 15 residues. The time point: pretreatment peripheral blood. This TCR was sampled from a man aged 60-69 years with urothelial cancer. V gene TRBV9 combines with J gene TRBJ2-2, with TRBD2 identical over 11 bases. The starting material was PBMCs, obtained around atezolizumab (anti-PD-L1) treatment. Here the CDR3 reads CASNLAGGATGELFF. The CDR3 coding sequence is TGTGCCAGCAACCTAGCGGGGGGCGCCACCGGGGAGCTGTTTTTT.